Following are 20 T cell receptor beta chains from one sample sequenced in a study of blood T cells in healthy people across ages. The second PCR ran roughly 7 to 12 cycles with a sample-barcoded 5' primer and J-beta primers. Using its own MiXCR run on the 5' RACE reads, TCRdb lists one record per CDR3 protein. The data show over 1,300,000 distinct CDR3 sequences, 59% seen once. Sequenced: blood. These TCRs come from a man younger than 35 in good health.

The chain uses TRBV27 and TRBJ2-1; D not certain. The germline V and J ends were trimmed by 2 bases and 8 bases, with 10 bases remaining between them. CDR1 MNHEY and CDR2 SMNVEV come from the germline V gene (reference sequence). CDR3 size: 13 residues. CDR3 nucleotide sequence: TGTGCCAGCAGTTTAGCCCCGTACCATGAGCAGTTCTTC. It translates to CASSLAPYHEQFF.

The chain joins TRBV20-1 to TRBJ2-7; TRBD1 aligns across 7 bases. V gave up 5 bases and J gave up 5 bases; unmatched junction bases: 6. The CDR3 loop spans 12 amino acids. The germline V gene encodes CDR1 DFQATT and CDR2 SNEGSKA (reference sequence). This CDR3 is CSAGQGVDEQYF. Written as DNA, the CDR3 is TGCAGTGCTGGTCAGGGGGTCGACGAGCAGTACTTC.

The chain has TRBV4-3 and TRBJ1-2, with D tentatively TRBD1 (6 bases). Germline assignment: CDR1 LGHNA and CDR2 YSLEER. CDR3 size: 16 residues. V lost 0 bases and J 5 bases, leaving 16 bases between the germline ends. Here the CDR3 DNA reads TGCGCCAGCAGCCAAGAGGGCCGCGCAGGGGCATATGGCTACACCTTC. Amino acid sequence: CASSQEGRAGAYGYTF.

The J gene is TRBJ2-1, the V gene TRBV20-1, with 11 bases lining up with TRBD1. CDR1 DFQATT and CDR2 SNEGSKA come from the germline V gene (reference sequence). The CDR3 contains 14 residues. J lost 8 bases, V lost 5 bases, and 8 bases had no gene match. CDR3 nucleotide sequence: TGCAGTGCTCGGACAGGGGGCAACAGCGATGAGCAGTTCTTC. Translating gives CSARTGGNSDEQFF.

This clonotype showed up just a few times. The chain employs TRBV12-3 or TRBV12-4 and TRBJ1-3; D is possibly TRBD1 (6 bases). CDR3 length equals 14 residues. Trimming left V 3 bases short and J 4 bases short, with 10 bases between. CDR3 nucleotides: TGTGCCAGCAGTTTCGGAACAGGGGGAAACACCATATATTTT. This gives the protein CASSFGTGGNTIYF.

For the CDR3, the DNA is TGTGCCAGCAGCGGGTGGGACAGAACTAATGAAAAACTGTTTTTT. Residues: CASSGWDRTNEKLFF. The chain is built from TRBV6-4 and TRBJ1-4; 7 bases fit TRBD1. Germline assignment: CDR1 MRHNA and CDR2 SNTAGT. The CDR3 spans 15 residues. J lost 1 base, V lost 6 bases, and 5 bases had no gene match.

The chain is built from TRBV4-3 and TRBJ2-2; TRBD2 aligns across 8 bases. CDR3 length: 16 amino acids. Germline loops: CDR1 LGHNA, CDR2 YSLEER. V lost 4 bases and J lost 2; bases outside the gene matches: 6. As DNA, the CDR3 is TGCGCCAGCAGCCGGGTAGCGGGGACTAACACCGGGGAGCTGTTTTTT. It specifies CASSRVAGTNTGELFF.

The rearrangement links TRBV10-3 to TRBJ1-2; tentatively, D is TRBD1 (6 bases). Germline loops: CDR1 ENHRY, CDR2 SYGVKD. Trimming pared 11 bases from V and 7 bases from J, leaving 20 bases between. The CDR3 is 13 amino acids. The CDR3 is CASGGARVRGYTF. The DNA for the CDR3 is TGTGCCTCTGGGGGGGCGCGGGTTCGTGGCTACACCTTC.

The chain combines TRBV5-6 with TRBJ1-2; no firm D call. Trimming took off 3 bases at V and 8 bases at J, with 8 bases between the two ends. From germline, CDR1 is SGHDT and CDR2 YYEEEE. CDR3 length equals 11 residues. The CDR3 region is CASSWRRGYTF. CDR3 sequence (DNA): TGTGCCAGCAGCTGGCGCCGGGGCTACACCTTC.

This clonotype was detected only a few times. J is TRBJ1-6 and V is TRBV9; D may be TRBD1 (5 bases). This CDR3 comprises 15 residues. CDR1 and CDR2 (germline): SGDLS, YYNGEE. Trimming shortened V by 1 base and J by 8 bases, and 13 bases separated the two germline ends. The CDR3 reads CASSVSTELYSPLHF. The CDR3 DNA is TGTGCCAGCAGCGTATCGACAGAGCTTTATTCACCCCTCCACTTT. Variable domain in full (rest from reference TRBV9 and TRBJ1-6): DSGVTQTPKHLITATGQRVTLRCSPRSGDLSVYWYQQSLDQGLQFLIQYYNGEERAKGNILERFSAQQFPDLHSELNLSSLELGDSALYFCASSVSTELYSPLHFGNGTRLTVT.

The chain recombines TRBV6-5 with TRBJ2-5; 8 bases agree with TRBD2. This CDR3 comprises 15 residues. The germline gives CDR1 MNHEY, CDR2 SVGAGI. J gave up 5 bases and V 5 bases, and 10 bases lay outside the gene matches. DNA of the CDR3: TGTGCCAGCAGTGATTCCGCGGGGGGCCGTGAGACCCAGTACTTC. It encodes CASSDSAGGRETQYF.

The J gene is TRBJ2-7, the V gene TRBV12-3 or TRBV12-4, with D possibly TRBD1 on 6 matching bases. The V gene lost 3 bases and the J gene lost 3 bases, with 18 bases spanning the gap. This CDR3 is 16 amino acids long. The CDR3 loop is CASSFYIGQGHYEQYF. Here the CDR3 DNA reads TGTGCCAGCAGTTTCTATATCGGCCAGGGGCACTACGAGCAGTACTTC.

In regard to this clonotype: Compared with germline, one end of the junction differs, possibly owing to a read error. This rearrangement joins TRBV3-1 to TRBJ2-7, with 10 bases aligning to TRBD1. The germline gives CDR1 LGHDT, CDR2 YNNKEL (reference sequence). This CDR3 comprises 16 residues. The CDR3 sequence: CASSPSPGQGYYEQYF. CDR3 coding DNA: TGCGCCAGCAGCCCATCACCGGGACAGGGGTACTACGAGCAGTACTTC.

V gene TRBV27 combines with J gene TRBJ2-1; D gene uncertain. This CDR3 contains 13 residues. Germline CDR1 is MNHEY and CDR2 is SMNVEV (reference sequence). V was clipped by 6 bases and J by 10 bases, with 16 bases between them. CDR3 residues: CASSSPVAREQFF. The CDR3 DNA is TGTGCCAGCAGCTCGCCGGTAGCCCGGGAGCAGTTCTTC.

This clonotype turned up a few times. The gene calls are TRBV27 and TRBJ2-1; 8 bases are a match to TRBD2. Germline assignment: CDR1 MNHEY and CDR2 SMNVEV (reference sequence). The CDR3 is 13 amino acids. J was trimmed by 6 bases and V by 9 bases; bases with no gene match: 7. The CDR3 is CASASLAGNEQFF. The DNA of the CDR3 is TGTGCCAGTGCCTCTCTAGCGGGCAATGAGCAGTTCTTC.

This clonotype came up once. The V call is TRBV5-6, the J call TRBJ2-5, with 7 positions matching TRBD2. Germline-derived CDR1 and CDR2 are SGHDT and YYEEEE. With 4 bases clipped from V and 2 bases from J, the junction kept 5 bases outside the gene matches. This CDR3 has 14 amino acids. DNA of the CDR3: TGTGCCAGCAGCGGTAGCGGGTTGCAAGAGACCCAGTACTTC. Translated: CASSGSGLQETQYF. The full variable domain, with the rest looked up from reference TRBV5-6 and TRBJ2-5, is DAGVTQSPTHLIKTRGQQVTLRCSPKSGHDTVSWYQQALGQGPQFIFQYYEEEERQRGNFPDRFSGHQFPNYSSELNVNALLLGDSALYLCASSGSGLQETQYFGPGTRLLVL.

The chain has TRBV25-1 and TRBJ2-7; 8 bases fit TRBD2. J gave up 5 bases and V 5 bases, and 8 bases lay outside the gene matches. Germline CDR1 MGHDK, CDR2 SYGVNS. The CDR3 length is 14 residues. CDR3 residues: CASSISGRAHEQYF. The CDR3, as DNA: TGTGCCAGCAGTATTTCCGGGAGGGCCCACGAGCAGTACTTC.

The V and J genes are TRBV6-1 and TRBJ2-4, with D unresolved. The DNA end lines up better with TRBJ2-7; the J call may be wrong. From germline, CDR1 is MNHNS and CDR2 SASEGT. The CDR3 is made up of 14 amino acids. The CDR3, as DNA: TGTGCCAGCAGTGATTTTCCTGGCTCCTACGAGCAGTACTTC. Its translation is CASSDFPGSYEQYF.

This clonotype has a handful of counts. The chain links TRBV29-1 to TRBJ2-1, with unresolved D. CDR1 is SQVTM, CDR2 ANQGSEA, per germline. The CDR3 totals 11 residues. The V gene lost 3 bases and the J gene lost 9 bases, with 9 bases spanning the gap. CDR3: CSVEGWGEQFF. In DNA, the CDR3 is TGCAGCGTTGAGGGATGGGGTGAGCAGTTCTTC.

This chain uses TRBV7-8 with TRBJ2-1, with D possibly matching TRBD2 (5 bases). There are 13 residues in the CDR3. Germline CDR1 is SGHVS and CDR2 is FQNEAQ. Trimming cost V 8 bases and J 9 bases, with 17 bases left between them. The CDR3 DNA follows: TGTGCCAGCCTAGCCGGGAAGTGGGGTGAGCAGTTCTTC. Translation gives CASLAGKWGEQFF.